The source of this T cell receptor beta chain is a study of molecular identifiers for immune sequencing clone quantification. Study-wide background: Four of five splits of RNA from about 19,000 or 110,000 naive CD8 cells were sequenced in replicates. Notes on the study in general: Researchers reportedly could pick up spiked Jurkat TCR RNA from one cell mixed into some 1 million naive cells. It was shown that clones above 20 RNA copies held over 99% of effector molecules, but under 1% in naive cells.

The germline gives CDR1 DFQATT, CDR2 SNEGSKA (reference sequence). The V gene lost 3 bases and the J gene lost 6 bases, with 8 bases spanning the gap. The length of the CDR3 is 12 residues. Details on this clonotype: The antigen is not known.

Making the bulk TCR libraries relied on previously described methods and listed TCR primers. TCRdb itself ran the PCR reads through MiXCR, one entry per CDR3 protein. The data show roughly 320,000 distinct CDR3 sequences, about 23% seen once. The TCR comes from a human donor in good health. Some libraries in this study had Jurkat cell RNA spiked in. This sequence joins TRBV20-1 and TRBJ2-2, with no clear D. Material: naive CD8+ T cells from blood, with Jurkat cell RNA spiked in. Subset described: FACS-sorted CD8+CD4-CCR7+CD45RA+ naive T cells. The CDR3 here is CSASVLAGELFF. CDR3 in DNA: TGCAGTGCTAGCGTTTTGGCCGGGGAGCTGTTTTTT.